These 20 T cell receptor beta chains share one sample of origin, sequenced in a study of response to subunit inactivated influenza vaccine. TCRdb recomputed calls from the RT-PCR reads with MiXCR, one row per CDR3 protein. Of 610,000 or so distinct CDR3 sequences listed, around 13% were seen once; the top ten hold 11%. Sample: PBMCs from blood, taken about 11 days after vaccination. The receptor source for this set is a middle-aged man who received an inactivated influenza vaccine.

This chain uses TRBV12-3 or TRBV12-4 with TRBJ2-1, with a possible D match to TRBD1 (5 bases). Trimming stripped 8 bases from V and 9 bases from J, with 17 bases between. The length of the CDR3 is 13 residues. CDR3 bases: TGTGCCAGCGCACGACAATCAGGGATTGAGCAGTTCTTC. It encodes CASARQSGIEQFF.

This clonotype has a handful of counts. The genes are TRBV14 and TRBJ2-5; D gene unclear. Trimming pared 1 base from V and 5 bases from J, leaving 14 bases between. From germline, CDR1 is SGHDN and CDR2 FVKESK. The CDR3 consists of 15 residues. The CDR3 region is CASSQAPFRLETQYF. In nucleotides, the CDR3 is TGTGCCAGCAGCCAAGCACCTTTCAGGTTGGAGACCCAGTACTTC.

This clonotype appeared a few times. This chain uses TRBV7-9 with TRBJ2-3; D is perhaps TRBD2 (6 bases). CDR3 length: 13 amino acids. Germline CDR1 and CDR2: SEHNR and FQNEAQ (reference sequence). V was shortened by 7 bases and J by 0 bases, with 8 bases between the two germline ends. The CDR3 is CASTAGSTDTQYF. In DNA, the CDR3 is TGTGCCAGCACCGCGGGGAGCACAGATACGCAGTATTTT.

CDR3 DNA: TGTGCCAGCAGCTTAGGAGCGGGGGGCTTTACTACGCAGTTCTTC. Protein: CASSLGAGGFTTQFF. The J gene is TRBJ2-1, the V gene TRBV7-9; TRBD2 matches 9 bases. The ends lost 1 base at V and 12 bases at J; junction bases unmatched: 10. This CDR3 spans 15 amino acids. The V gene's germline CDR1 is SEHNR and CDR2 FQNEAQ (reference sequence).

The chain is built from TRBV9 and TRBJ2-2, with 7 nucleotides matching TRBD2. Trimming cost V 0 bases and J 7 bases; bases outside gene matches: 12. Germline V gives CDR1 SGDLS, CDR2 YYNGEE. CDR3 length: 17 amino acids. CDR3 in amino acids: CASSVVGDAGVVGELFF. As DNA, the CDR3 is TGTGCCAGCAGCGTAGTCGGTGACGCGGGAGTTGTCGGGGAGCTGTTTTTT.

The chain recombines TRBV7-2 with TRBJ2-5; D ambiguous. V was clipped by 5 bases and J by 5 bases, with 12 bases between them. This CDR3 comprises 13 residues. Germline CDR1 and CDR2: SGHTA and FQGNSA. The CDR3 reads CASSPSSAETQYF. For the CDR3, the DNA is TGTGCCAGCAGCCCAAGCTCGGCGGAGACCCAGTACTTC.

This clonotype showed up just a few times. This chain's CDR3 is CASSNREEGYTF. In DNA form, the CDR3 reads TGTGCCAGCAGTAACAGGGAGGAAGGCTACACCTTC. The chain employs TRBV6-1 and TRBJ1-2; possible D gene TRBD1, 6 bases. This CDR3 has 12 residues. V was shortened by 5 bases and J by 8 bases, with 12 bases between the two germline ends. Germline V gene data show CDR1 as MNHNS and CDR2 as SASEGT.

The CDR3 DNA follows: TGCAGTGCTAGACCGGGACTAGCGGGGACCTACGAGCAGTACTTC. Amino acid sequence: CSARPGLAGTYEQYF. The chain combines TRBV20-1 with TRBJ2-7; 13 bases map to TRBD2. CDR3 length: 15 residues. Germline lookup yields CDR1 DFQATT and CDR2 SNEGSKA (reference sequence). V shed 2 bases, J shed 2 bases, and the junction held 3 bases outside the gene matches.

V is TRBV25-1 and J is TRBJ2-2; no firm D call. This CDR3 is 13 amino acids long. Germline V gene sequence: CDR1 MGHDK, CDR2 SYGVNS. V dropped 4 bases and J dropped 7 bases, with 10 bases sitting between them. The CDR3 region has the DNA TGTGCCAGCAGTGCTCGCGGAATCGGGGAGCTGTTTTTT. It codes for CASSARGIGELFF.

This clonotype has a handful of counts. The V and J genes are TRBV10-3 and TRBJ2-5; D is tentatively TRBD1 or TRBD2 (5 bases each). Germline CDR1 is ENHRY and CDR2 is SYGVKD. The V and J ends lost 7 bases and 1 base respectively, with 13 bases between them. CDR3 length: 14 amino acids. The DNA for the CDR3 is TGTGCCATCAACATACGGGGCCCCCAAGAGACCCAGTACTTC. This sequence encodes CAINIRGPQETQYF.

This clonotype was seen only a few times. V gene TRBV10-3 combines with J gene TRBJ1-2, with TRBD1 matching 9 bases. J was trimmed by 6 bases and V by 4 bases; bases with no gene match: 6. The CDR3 sequence is 14 residues long. Germline values: CDR1 ENHRY, CDR2 SYGVKD. Written as DNA, the CDR3 is TGTGCCATCAGTGCCCGGGACAGGGTTAATGGCTACACCTTC. It yields the protein CAISARDRVNGYTF.

This chain uses TRBV5-1 with TRBJ1-5; D not certain. Germline lookup yields CDR1 SGHRS and CDR2 YFSETQ. Trimming stripped 2 bases from V and 5 bases from J, with 8 bases between. CDR3 size: 13 residues. CDR3 in DNA: TGCGCCAGCAGCTTCGTAAAATATCAGCCCCAGCATTTT. Amino acids: CASSFVKYQPQHF.

J is TRBJ2-3 and V is TRBV7-2, with D tentatively TRBD2 (6 bases). This CDR3 has 12 amino acids. V was shortened by 8 bases and J by 8 bases, with 14 bases between the two germline ends. Looked up from germline, CDR1 is SGHTA and CDR2 is FQGNSA. The CDR3 DNA follows: TGTGCCAGCTCACCCGCGGGGTCTACGCAGTATTTT. It specifies CASSPAGSTQYF. The full variable domain, rest sourced from reference TRBV7-2 and TRBJ2-3, is GAGVSQSPSNKVTEKGKDVELRCDPISGHTALYWYRQSLGQGLEFLIYFQGNSAPDKSGLPSDRFSAERTGGSVSTLTIQRTQQEDSAVYLCASSPAGSTQYFGPGTRLTVL.

The gene calls are TRBV9 and TRBJ2-5, with D possibly being TRBD1 (6 bases). The CDR3 spans 14 residues. The V and J ends lost 4 bases and 4 bases respectively, with 14 bases between them. From germline, CDR1 is SGDLS and CDR2 YYNGEE. The CDR3 here is CASSPVKGGETQYF. CDR3 sequence (DNA): TGTGCCAGCAGCCCCGTGAAAGGGGGAGAGACCCAGTACTTC.

This clonotype was found many times. This chain connects TRBV27 to TRBJ1-1; D not certain. Germline V gives CDR1 MNHEY, CDR2 SMNVEV (reference sequence). The V and J ends lost 3 bases and 2 bases respectively, with 13 bases between them. This CDR3 has 15 amino acids. DNA for the CDR3: TGTGCCAGCAGTTTGTCCGGCACAGCCAACACTGAAGCTTTCTTT. It encodes CASSLSGTANTEAFF.

This clonotype was observed a handful of times. V usage is TRBV14 and J usage is TRBJ1-2; D is unresolved. Looked up from germline, CDR1 is SGHDN and CDR2 is FVKESK. Trimming took 0 bases from V and 7 from J, leaving 12 bases between them. The CDR3 sequence is 14 residues long. DNA for the CDR3: TGTGCCAGCAGCCAAGAGTTGAGTATCGGTGGCTACACCTTC. It is translated as CASSQELSIGGYTF.

The rearrangement links TRBV20-1 to TRBJ2-3; 14 positions match TRBD2. From germline, CDR1 is DFQATT and CDR2 SNEGSKA (reference sequence). The V and J ends lost 5 bases and 0 bases, in that order; junction bases with no gene match: 7. This CDR3 contains 17 residues. Here the CDR3 reads CSAFRTSGRTSTDTQYF. The CDR3 bases are TGCAGTGCTTTCCGGACTAGCGGGAGGACTAGCACAGATACGCAGTATTTT.

As for this clonotype: A read error may produce the germline difference seen at one junction end. The genes are TRBV7-6 and TRBJ2-1; the match to TRBD2 covers 10 bases. CDR3 length: 16 residues. CDR1 and CDR2 (germline): SGHVS, FNYEAQ. The CDR3 bases are TGTGCCAGCAGCCTAGCGGGGGCCCTTCTCTACAATGAGCAGTTCTTC. Amino acids: CASSLAGALLYNEQFF.

This chain uses TRBV13 with TRBJ2-4; 9 bases agree with TRBD1. Germline V lookup: CDR1 PRHDT, CDR2 FYEKMQ (reference sequence). The CDR3 extends over 15 amino acids. Losses at the gene ends were 4 bases for V and 3 bases for J; bases not matched to a gene: 4. The CDR3 DNA is TGTGCCAGCAGCTGGGGACAGGGCGGCAAAAACATTCAGTACTTC. Its translation: CASSWGQGGKNIQYF.

This clonotype appeared a few times. The rearrangement joins TRBV6-2 or TRBV6-3 to TRBJ2-1; D call uncertain. V lost 5 bases and J lost 0, with 11 bases in between. The germline CDR1 and CDR2 sequences are MNHEY and SVGEGT. The CDR3 contains 15 residues. CDR3 in amino acids: CASSIFQSSYNEQFF. The CDR3 region has the DNA TGTGCCAGCAGTATCTTCCAATCCTCCTACAATGAGCAGTTCTTC.